This TCR beta chain was captured by sequencing in a study of Ad26.COV2.S vaccination and SARS-CoV-2 variants. In the case of this clone: The antigen is not known.

Treatment: roughly 20 received Ad26.COV2.S at low or high dose, single or two shots; 5 received placebo; per-sample allocation not given. Each sample was drawn 63 days after the first injection (of vaccine or placebo). Whoever gave the sample was an adult aged 18-55 years in Boston. The repertoire was sequenced with immunoSEQ multiplex PCR; TCRdb's copy has only in-frame clones and lacks some. The data show over 200,000 clones, with roughly 88% seen just once and about 10% held by the top ten. Study-wide results and caveats: Considerable breadth of spike-specific CD8+ and CD4+ T cell responses has reportedly been documented following vaccination. Recipients of either vaccine or placebo displayed similar breadth of non-spike TCRs. Using TCR breadth and depth analyses may have led to underestimated total T cell responses.

The sequences come from peripheral blood, collected in a trial of Ad26.COV2.S vaccine versus placebo. The TCR comes from a person aged 18 to 65 who received the Ad26.COV2.S COVID-19 vaccine or a placebo.

CDR3 residues: CATQGQEGPSGANVLTF. The CDR3 nucleotides read TGTGCCACCCAGGGACAGGAGGGACCCTCTGGGGCCAACGTCCTGACTTTC. The chain uses TRBV7-6 and TRBJ2-6, with 8 bases lining up with TRBD1. Germline V gene sequence: CDR1 SGHVS, CDR2 FNYEAQ. J lost 0 bases, V lost 10 bases, and 11 bases had no gene match. This CDR3 has 17 residues.